What follows are 12 T cell receptor beta chains derived from one specimen sequenced in a study of cytomegalovirus exposure and HLA in healthy donors. Primers for the PCR totalled 60 Vbeta and 13 Jbeta. Sequencing was performed with immunoSEQ multiplex PCR; in TCRdb, only in-frame clones are kept and a portion is missing. The sample holds fewer than 250,000 clones, 80% to 90% seen once. Specimen: PBMCs. These receptors were obtained from a middle-aged man in good health and CMV-seropositive.

This clone was seen only a few times. The chain carries TRBV2 and TRBJ2-7; the D gene is possibly TRBD2 (5 bases). V was pared by 8 bases and J by 1 base, with 6 bases between. Germline CDR1 reads SNHLY; CDR2 reads FYNNEI. CDR3 length: 11 residues. The DNA for the CDR3 is TGTGCCAGCGGGGAGTCCTACGAGCAGTACTTC. It specifies CASGESYEQYF.

The chain joins TRBV19 to TRBJ2-5; 8 nucleotides agree with TRBD2. V lost 5 bases and J lost 1; bases outside the gene matches: 9. The CDR3 runs to 16 residues. Germline V CDR1 and CDR2: LNHDA, SQIVND (reference sequence). The CDR3: CASSLRLAPFQETQYF. The CDR3 DNA reads TGTGCCAGTAGTTTGAGACTAGCGCCATTCCAAGAGACCCAGTACTTC.

This chain joins TRBV7-9 and TRBJ2-7; tentative D call: TRBD1 (6 bases). CDR1 is SEHNR, CDR2 FQNEAQ, per germline (reference sequence). Trimming shortened V by 5 bases and J by 2 bases, and 13 bases separated the two germline ends. This CDR3 region has 14 residues. CDR3 coding DNA: TGTGCCAGCAGCCCTCAGGACAGAGCCTACGAGCAGTACTTC. Translation: CASSPQDRAYEQYF.

As to this clone: The junction does not match germline at one end; this may be a read error. The chain employs TRBV27 and TRBJ2-6, with a tentative D call TRBD1 (6 bases). The germline V gene encodes CDR1 MNHEY and CDR2 SMNVEV (reference sequence). This CDR3 region has 17 residues. The CDR3 region has the DNA TGTGCCAGCAGTTTACAGGGGCGGAGCTCTGGGGCCAACGGCCTGACTTTC. Amino acid sequence: CASSLQGRSSGANGLTF.

This chain uses TRBV7-2 with TRBJ2-7; D might be TRBD2 (6 bases). The length of the CDR3 is 14 residues. V lost 1 base and J 2 bases, leaving 9 bases between the germline ends. CDR1 and CDR2 from the germline V gene are SGHTA and FQGNSA. Here the CDR3 DNA reads TGTGCCAGCAGCTTAGGACGGGAGCCCTACGAGCAGTACTTC. Its translation is CASSLGREPYEQYF.

CDR3 in amino acids: CASSSDRVFSGNTIYF. CDR3 DNA: TGTGCCAGCAGTTCCGACAGGGTGTTCTCTGGAAACACCATATATTTT. The chain employs TRBV6-5 and TRBJ1-3, with 7 positions matching TRBD1. Germline trimming cut 4 bases from V and 0 bases from J; bases unmatched to any gene: 6. CDR3 length: 16 amino acids. In germline, CDR1 is MNHEY, CDR2 SVGAGI.

The chain couples TRBV2 to TRBJ2-7, with 14 bases matching TRBD2. The CDR3 sequence is 15 residues long. Trimming removed 6 bases from V and 2 bases from J; junction bases left unmatched: 3. Germline V CDR1 and CDR2: SNHLY, FYNNEI. Here the CDR3 DNA reads TGTGCCAGCAGGGGGACTAGCGGGGGTACCTACGAGCAGTACTTC. It specifies CASRGTSGGTYEQYF.

The chain is built from TRBV30 and TRBJ2-7; D ambiguous. CDR1 and CDR2 (germline): GTSNPN, SVGIG (reference sequence). The CDR3 is made up of 12 amino acids. The V gene lost 0 bases and the J gene lost 4 bases, with 7 bases spanning the gap. The CDR3: CAWSVTTYEQYF. In DNA form, the CDR3 reads TGTGCCTGGAGTGTGACAACTTACGAGCAGTACTTC.

The chain uses TRBV19 and TRBJ1-2; no definite D call. Germline lookup yields CDR1 LNHDA and CDR2 SQIVND (reference sequence). Trimming shortened V by 6 bases and J by 3 bases, and 8 bases separated the two germline ends. The CDR3 contains 12 residues. The CDR3 DNA reads as TGTGCCAGTAGACGCACGGACTATGGCTACACCTTC. Amino acids: CASRRTDYGYTF. The variable domain in full, with the rest retrieved from reference TRBV19 and TRBJ1-2, is DGGITQSPKYLFRKEGQNVTLSCEQNLNHDAMYWYRQDPGQGLRLIYYSQIVNDFQKGDIAEGYSVSREKKESFPLTVTSAQKNPTAFYLCASRRTDYGYTFGSGTRLTVV.

The chain has TRBV9 and TRBJ2-3; D call uncertain. The germline V gene encodes CDR1 SGDLS and CDR2 YYNGEE. The CDR3 is 14 amino acids. V was cut by 4 bases and J by 1 base, with 10 bases left in between. Here the CDR3 reads CASSHYGRTDTQYF. CDR3 coding DNA: TGTGCCAGCAGCCATTACGGTCGCACAGATACGCAGTATTTT.

This chain uses TRBV11-2 with TRBJ1-2, with 8 bases matching TRBD1. This CDR3 has 16 amino acids. With V trimmed by 8 bases and J by 2 bases, 13 bases remained unmatched. Germline values: CDR1 SGHAT, CDR2 FQNNGV. CDR3 in amino acids: CASRPQGASVNYGYTF. The CDR3 coding sequence is TGTGCCAGCCGGCCTCAGGGGGCGAGTGTCAACTATGGCTACACCTTC.

This sequence joins TRBV29-1 and TRBJ1-2, with 8 bases identical to TRBD1. Germline assignment: CDR1 SQVTM and CDR2 ANQGSEA. The length of the CDR3 is 13 residues. Unmatched junction bases numbered 9, after V lost 5 bases and J lost 7 bases. The chain's CDR3 is CSVQGARYSGYTF. The CDR3 bases are TGCAGCGTTCAGGGGGCGCGGTATAGTGGCTACACCTTC.